This T cell receptor (beta chain) is drawn from a study of cytotoxic CD8 clonotypes in ibrutinib-treated CLL. At the level of the study: The study included about a dozen relapsed/refractory and around 16 treatment-naive patients; 17 to 18 had IGHV unmutated disease. Study findings and constraints: Clonality grew at ibrutinib response; at progression, it decreased back toward baseline. Contraction or stability on treatment was seen for public clonotypes, which were uncommon.

PBMCs were cryopreserved, and 2 to 2.5 micrograms of genomic DNA from them went into TCR beta libraries. Comments on this clone: The target antigen is unknown.

Sequencing was performed with immunoSEQ multiplex PCR; in TCRdb, only in-frame clones are kept and a portion is missing. The sample lists about 300,000 clones; about 72% were seen once. V dropped 5 bases and J dropped 7; count of bases not matched to a gene: 6. CDR1 MNHEY and CDR2 SVGAGI come from the germline V gene. This CDR3 comprises 13 residues. The sample consisted of PBMCs, taken at disease progression, from a patient treated with ibrutinib. This TCR was recovered from a human donor with chronic lymphocytic leukemia. The chain joins TRBV6-5 to TRBJ1-2, with 8 nucleotides matching TRBD1. CDR3 coding DNA: TGTGCCAGCAGTCAAGGACAGGGAGGTGGCTACACCTTC. This gives the protein CASSQGQGGGYTF.